This T cell receptor beta chain was obtained from a study of identifying expanded T cells in peripheral blood. Healthy donors had no documented immune events, such as infections, while sampled. Clones were read by immunoSEQ multiplex PCR, and TCRdb kept only the in-frame ones, dropping some. The sample holds 85,000 to 120,000 clones; roughly 88% are singletons and the top ten take 14%. Study-level points and caveats: Variance in clone template counts between approximately two-week samples significantly increased with total template count across all healthy donors.

As for this clone: The target antigen is unknown.

The TCR sequence derives from a person aged 18 to 75 in good health. Sequencing was carried out using blood.

CDR3 in amino acids: CASSEWRSNQPQHF. DNA of the CDR3: TGTGCCAGCAGTGAATGGAGAAGCAATCAGCCCCAGCATTTT. The chain links TRBV2 to TRBJ1-5; no definite D call. Trimming removed 2 bases at V and 1 base at J, with 6 bases between. Germline lookup yields CDR1 SNHLY and CDR2 FYNNEI. The CDR3 covers 14 residues.